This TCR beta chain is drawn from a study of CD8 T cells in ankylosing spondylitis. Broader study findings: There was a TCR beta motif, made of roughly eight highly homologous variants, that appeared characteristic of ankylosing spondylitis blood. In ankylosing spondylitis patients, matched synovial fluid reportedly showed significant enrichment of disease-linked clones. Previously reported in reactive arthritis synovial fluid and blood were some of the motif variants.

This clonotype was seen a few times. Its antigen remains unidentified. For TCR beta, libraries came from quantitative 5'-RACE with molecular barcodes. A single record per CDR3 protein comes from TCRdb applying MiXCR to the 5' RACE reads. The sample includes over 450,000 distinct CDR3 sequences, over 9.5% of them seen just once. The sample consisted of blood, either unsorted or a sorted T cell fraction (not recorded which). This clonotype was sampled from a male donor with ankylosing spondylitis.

The CDR3 bases are TGCAGTGCTAAAACTTCAGCGGGAGCCTCCTGGGAGACCCAGTACTTC. Protein: CSAKTSAGASWETQYF. The V gene is TRBV20-1, the J gene TRBJ2-5; 8 positions agree with TRBD2. The CDR3 is made up of 16 amino acids. J lost 5 bases, V lost 4 bases, and 15 bases had no gene match. The germline V gene encodes CDR1 DFQATT and CDR2 SNEGSKA (reference sequence).